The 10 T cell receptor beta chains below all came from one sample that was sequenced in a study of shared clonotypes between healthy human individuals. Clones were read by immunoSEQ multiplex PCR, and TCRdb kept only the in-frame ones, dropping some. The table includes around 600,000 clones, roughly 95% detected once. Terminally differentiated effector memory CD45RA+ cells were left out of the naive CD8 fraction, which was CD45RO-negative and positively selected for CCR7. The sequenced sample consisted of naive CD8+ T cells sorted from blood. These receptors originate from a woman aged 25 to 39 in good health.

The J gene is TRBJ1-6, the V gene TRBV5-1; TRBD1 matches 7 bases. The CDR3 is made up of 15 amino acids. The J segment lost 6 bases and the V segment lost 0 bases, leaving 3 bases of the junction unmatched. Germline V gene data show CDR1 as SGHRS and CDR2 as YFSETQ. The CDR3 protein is CASSLDSGGNSPLHF. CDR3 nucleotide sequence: TGCGCCAGCAGCTTGGATTCAGGGGGTAATTCACCCCTCCACTTT.

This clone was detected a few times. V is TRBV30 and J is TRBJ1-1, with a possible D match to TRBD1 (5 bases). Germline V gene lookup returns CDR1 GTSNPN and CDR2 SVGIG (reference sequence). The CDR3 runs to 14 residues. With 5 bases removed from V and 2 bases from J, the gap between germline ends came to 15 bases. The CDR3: CAWGYQGINTEAFF. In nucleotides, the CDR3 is TGTGCCTGGGGATACCAGGGCATTAACACTGAAGCTTTCTTT.

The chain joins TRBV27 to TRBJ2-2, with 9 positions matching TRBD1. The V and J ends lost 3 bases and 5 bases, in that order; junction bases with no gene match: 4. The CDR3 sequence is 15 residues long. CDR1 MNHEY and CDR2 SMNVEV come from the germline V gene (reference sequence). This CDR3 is CASSFTGGRTGELFF. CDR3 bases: TGTGCCAGCAGTTTTACAGGGGGCCGGACCGGGGAGCTGTTTTTT.

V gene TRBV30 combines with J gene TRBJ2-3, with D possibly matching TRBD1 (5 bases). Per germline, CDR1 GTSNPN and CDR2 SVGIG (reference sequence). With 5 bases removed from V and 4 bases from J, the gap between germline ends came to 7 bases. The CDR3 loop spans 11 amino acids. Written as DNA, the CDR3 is TGTGCCTGGGCAGGGCCAGATACGCAGTATTTT. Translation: CAWAGPDTQYF.

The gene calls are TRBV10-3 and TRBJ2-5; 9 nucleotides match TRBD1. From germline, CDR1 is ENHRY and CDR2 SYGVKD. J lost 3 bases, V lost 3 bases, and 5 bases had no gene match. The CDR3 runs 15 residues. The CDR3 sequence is CAISDRDREEETQYF. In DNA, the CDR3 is TGTGCCATCAGTGACAGGGACAGGGAGGAAGAGACCCAGTACTTC.

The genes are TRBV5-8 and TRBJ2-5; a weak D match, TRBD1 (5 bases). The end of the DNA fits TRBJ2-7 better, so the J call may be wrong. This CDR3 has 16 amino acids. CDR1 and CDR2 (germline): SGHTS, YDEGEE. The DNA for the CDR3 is TGTGCCAGCAGCCCAGGGCGCCTAGAACCATCCTACGAGCAGTACTTC. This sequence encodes CASSPGRLEPSYEQYF.

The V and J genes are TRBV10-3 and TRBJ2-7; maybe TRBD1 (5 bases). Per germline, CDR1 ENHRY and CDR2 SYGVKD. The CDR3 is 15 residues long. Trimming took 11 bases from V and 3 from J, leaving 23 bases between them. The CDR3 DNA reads TGTGCCGCCGGAGTGTTTGCTGGGGCCGTCTACGAGCAGTACTTC. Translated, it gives CAAGVFAGAVYEQYF.

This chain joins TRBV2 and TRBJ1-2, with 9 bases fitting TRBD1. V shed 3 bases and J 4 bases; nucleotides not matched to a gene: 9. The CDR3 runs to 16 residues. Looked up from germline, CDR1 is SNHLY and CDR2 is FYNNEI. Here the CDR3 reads CASSEKTGGLSYGYTF. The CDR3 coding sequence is TGTGCCAGCAGTGAGAAAACAGGGGGCCTTTCCTATGGCTACACCTTC. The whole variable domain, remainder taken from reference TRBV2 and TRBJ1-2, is EPEVTQTPSHQVTQMGQEVILRCVPISNHLYFYWYRQILGQKVEFLVSFYNNEISEKSEIFDDQFSVERPDGSNFTLKIRSTKLEDSAMYFCASSEKTGGLSYGYTFGSGTRLTVV.

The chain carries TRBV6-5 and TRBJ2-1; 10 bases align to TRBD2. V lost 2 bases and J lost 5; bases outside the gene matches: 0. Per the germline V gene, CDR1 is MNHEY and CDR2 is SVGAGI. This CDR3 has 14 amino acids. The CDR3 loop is CASSYLAGDNEQFF. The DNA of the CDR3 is TGTGCCAGCAGTTACCTAGCGGGAGACAATGAGCAGTTCTTC.

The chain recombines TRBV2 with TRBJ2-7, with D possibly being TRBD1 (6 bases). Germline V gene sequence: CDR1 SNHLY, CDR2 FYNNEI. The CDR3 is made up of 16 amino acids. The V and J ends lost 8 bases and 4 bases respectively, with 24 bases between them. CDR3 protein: CASDAEGAGATYEQYF. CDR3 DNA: TGTGCCAGCGATGCAGAGGGAGCAGGGGCGACGTACGAGCAGTACTTC. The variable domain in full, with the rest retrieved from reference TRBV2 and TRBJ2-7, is EPEVTQTPSHQVTQMGQEVILRCVPISNHLYFYWYRQILGQKVEFLVSFYNNEISEKSEIFDDQFSVERPDGSNFTLKIRSTKLEDSAMYFCASDAEGAGATYEQYFGPGTRLTVT.